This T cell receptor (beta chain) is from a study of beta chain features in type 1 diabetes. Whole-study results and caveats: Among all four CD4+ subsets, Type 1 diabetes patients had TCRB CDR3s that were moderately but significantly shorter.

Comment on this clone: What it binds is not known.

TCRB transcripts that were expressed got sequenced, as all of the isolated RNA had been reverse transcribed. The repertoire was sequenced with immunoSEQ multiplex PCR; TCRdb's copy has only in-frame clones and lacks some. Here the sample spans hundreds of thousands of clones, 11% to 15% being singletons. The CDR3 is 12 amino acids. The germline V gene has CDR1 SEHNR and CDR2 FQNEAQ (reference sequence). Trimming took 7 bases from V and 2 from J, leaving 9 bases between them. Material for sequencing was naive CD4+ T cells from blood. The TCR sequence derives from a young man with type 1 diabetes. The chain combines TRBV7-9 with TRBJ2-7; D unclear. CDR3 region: CASTVGAYEQYF. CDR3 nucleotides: TGTGCCAGCACGGTTGGGGCCTACGAGCAGTACTTC. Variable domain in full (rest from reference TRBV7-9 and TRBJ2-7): DTGVSQNPRHKITKRGQNVTFRCDPISEHNRLYWYRQTLGQGPEFLTYFQNEAQLEKSRLLSDRFSAERPKGSFSTLEIQRTEQGDSAMYLCASTVGAYEQYFGPGTRLTVT.